This entry lists 23 T cell receptor beta chains sequenced from one sample in a study of T cell responses to AZD1222 COVID-19 vaccine. Only in-frame clones appear in the TCRdb table, and some are missing; sequencing was by immunoSEQ multiplex PCR. The sample lists 110,000 or so clones; about nine tenths were seen once. The input for sequencing was peripheral blood, taken 28 days after the second dose of the MenACWY control vaccine. The receptor set was obtained from an adult who received the MenACWY meningococcal vaccine as a control.

This clone was recorded a few times. This chain uses TRBV12-5 with TRBJ2-6; TRBD2 matches 8 bases. CDR1 is LGHNT and CDR2 is FRNRAP in the germline V gene. J gave up 0 bases and V 1 base, and 5 bases lay outside the gene matches. This CDR3 comprises 18 residues. CDR3 sequence (DNA): TGTGCTAGTGGTTTGGAACTAGCGGAGTCCTCTGGGGCCAACGTCCTGACTTTC. Its protein is CASGLELAESSGANVLTF. Supplemented by reference TRBV12-5 and TRBJ2-6, the full variable domain reads DARVTQTPRHKVTEMGQEVTMRCQPILGHNTVFWYRQTMMQGLELLAYFRNRAPLDDSGMPKDRFSAEMPDATLATLKIQPSEPRDSAVYFCASGLELAESSGANVLTFGAGSRLTVL.

This clone turned up a few times. This chain uses TRBV7-6 with TRBJ2-5; 9 bases line up with TRBD2. Germline trimming cut 8 bases from V and 2 bases from J; bases unmatched to any gene: 6. The CDR3 is made up of 14 amino acids. Germline V CDR1 and CDR2: SGHVS, FNYEAQ. The CDR3 nucleotides are TGTGCCAGCGGTTTAGCGGGGGTACAAGAGACCCAGTACTTC. It is translated as CASGLAGVQETQYF.

The chain couples TRBV3-1 (or the pseudogene TRBV3-2) to TRBJ2-3; 12 bases align to TRBD2. Per germline, CDR1 LGHDT and CDR2 YNNKEL (reference sequence). J lost 8 bases, V lost 4 bases, and 16 bases had no gene match. CDR3 length: 18 residues. The CDR3 DNA reads TGTGCCAGCAGCCGTACCCCGGGGCTAGCGGGAGGGCCAATTACGCAGTATTTT. Encoded protein: CASSRTPGLAGGPITQYF.

The J gene is TRBJ2-3, the V gene TRBV28; the match to TRBD2 covers 13 bases. Germline CDR1 MDHEN, CDR2 SYDVKM. Germline trimming cut 2 bases from V and 7 bases from J; bases unmatched to any gene: 3. CDR3 length equals 15 residues. CDR3 DNA sequence: TGTGCCAGCAGTTTAAGGACTAGCGGGAGTTATACGCAGTATTTT. Translated: CASSLRTSGSYTQYF. The entire variable domain, with the rest obtained from reference TRBV28 and TRBJ2-3, is as follows: DVKVTQSSRYLVKRTGEKVFLECVQDMDHENMFWYRQDPGLGLRLIYFSYDVKMKEKGDIPEGYSVSREKKERFSLILESASTNQTSMYLCASSLRTSGSYTQYFGPGTRLTVL.

This chain joins TRBV2 and TRBJ1-1, with D hard to call. The CDR3 sequence is 14 residues long. With 4 bases removed from V and 4 bases from J, the gap between germline ends came to 13 bases. Per germline, CDR1 SNHLY and CDR2 FYNNEI. The CDR3 region has the DNA TGTGCCAGCAGTGCTGGAGGGTCGGTCACTGAAGCTTTCTTT. The encoded protein is CASSAGGSVTEAFF.

This clone has only one observation. The rearrangement joins TRBV29-1 to TRBJ1-5; D remains ambiguous. Between the trimmed V and J ends, which lost 3 bases and 0 bases, there was a span of 3 bases. The CDR3 has 12 residues. From germline, CDR1 is SQVTM and CDR2 ANQGSEA. Here the CDR3 DNA reads TGCAGCGTTGACAGTAGCAATCAGCCCCAGCATTTT. It specifies CSVDSSNQPQHF.

The genes are TRBV24-1 and TRBJ2-5; no reliable D call. The CDR3 has 15 amino acids. Deletions cut 5 bases from V and 3 bases from J, with 15 bases between. Germline CDR1 and CDR2: KGHDR and SFDVKD. The CDR3 sequence is CATSGIGSPEETQYF. The CDR3 region has the DNA TGTGCCACCAGTGGGATCGGCAGCCCAGAAGAGACCCAGTACTTC.

The chain combines TRBV5-6 with TRBJ1-1; D is uncertain. The CDR3 has 17 amino acids. The germline V gene encodes CDR1 SGHDT and CDR2 YYEEEE. V was clipped by 0 bases and J by 1 base, with 16 bases between them. CDR3 amino acids: CASSLGLLRAGNTEAFF. CDR3 in DNA: TGTGCCAGCAGCTTGGGCCTTTTAAGGGCAGGGAACACTGAAGCTTTCTTT.

This clone was counted between two and nine times. The J gene is TRBJ2-7, the V gene TRBV12-2. TRBV12-2 is designated a pseudogene. This CDR3 contains 17 residues. The CDR3 DNA is TGTGCAAGTCGCTTAGTGGGGATCTCACTCTCTGCCTACGAGCAGTACGTC. Translation: CASRLVGISLSAYEQYV.

The chain joins TRBV5-1 to TRBJ1-5; D may be TRBD1 (6 bases). The CDR3 is made up of 15 amino acids. V lost 4 bases and J 1 base, leaving 12 bases between the germline ends. Germline V lookup: CDR1 SGHRS, CDR2 YFSETQ. The CDR3 loop reads CASSAGDNSNQPQHF. The DNA of the CDR3 is TGCGCCAGCAGCGCCGGGGACAACAGCAATCAGCCCCAGCATTTT.

The chain couples TRBV3-1 (or the pseudogene TRBV3-2) to TRBJ2-7; D perhaps matches TRBD1 (5 bases). Germline V lookup: CDR1 LGHDT, CDR2 YNNKEL (reference sequence). The length of the CDR3 is 14 residues. With 0 bases removed from V and 2 bases from J, the gap between germline ends came to 8 bases. The CDR3 loop reads CASSQDQGTYEQYV. CDR3 DNA sequence: TGTGCCAGCAGCCAAGACCAGGGCACCTACGAGCAGTACGTC.

The rearrangement joins TRBV4-1 to TRBJ2-6, with 8 bases aligning to TRBD1. The V gene's germline CDR1 is MGHRA and CDR2 YSYEKL. The V gene end was trimmed by 8 bases and the J gene end by 1 base; junction bases not matched to a gene: 4. The CDR3 has 15 residues. CDR3 bases: TGCGCCAGCCGGACAGGGCAGTCTGGGGCCAACGTCCTGACTTTC. It codes for CASRTGQSGANVLTF.

The chain employs TRBV28 and TRBJ1-4; no definite D call. In germline, CDR1 is MDHEN, CDR2 SYDVKM. V was cut by 9 bases and J by 6 bases, with 17 bases left in between. The CDR3 sequence is 14 residues long. CDR3 sequence: CASRPSQLYEKLFF. For the CDR3, the DNA is TGTGCCAGTCGACCAAGTCAGTTATATGAAAAACTGTTTTTT.

The rearrangement uses TRBV11-2 and TRBJ2-2; no clear D gene. This CDR3 region has 12 residues. CDR1 is SGHAT, CDR2 FQNNGV, per germline. Trimming shortened V by 4 bases and J by 1 base, and 1 base separated the two germline ends. The CDR3 reads CASSWNTGELFF. CDR3 in DNA: TGTGCCAGCAGCTGGAACACCGGGGAGCTGTTTTTT. The whole variable domain, remainder taken from reference TRBV11-2 and TRBJ2-2, is EAGVAQSPRYKIIEKRQSVAFWCNPISGHATLYWYQQILGQGPKLLIQFQNNGVVDDSQLPKDRFSAERLKGVDSTLKIQPAKLEDSAVYLCASSWNTGELFFGEGSRLTVL.

The chain links TRBV28 to TRBJ2-7; tentative D call: TRBD1 (6 bases). Germline V gives CDR1 MDHEN, CDR2 SYDVKM. The CDR3 loop spans 15 amino acids. V lost 6 bases to trimming and J lost 2 bases, with 17 bases between them. This CDR3 reads CASSPGTPYPYEQYV. CDR3 DNA: TGTGCCAGCAGCCCCGGGACACCTTATCCCTACGAGCAGTACGTC.

This clone came up once. This chain links TRBV2 with TRBJ2-7; TRBD1 aligns across 7 bases. Unmatched junction bases numbered 6, after V lost 7 bases and J lost 0 bases. Germline CDR1 is SNHLY and CDR2 is FYNNEI. This CDR3 has 14 residues. CDR3 bases: TGTGCCAGCATCGGACAGGACCACTCCTACGAGCAGTACTTC. This encodes CASIGQDHSYEQYF.

Comments on this clone: Other DNA sequences from this sample encode an identical CDR3 as well. The chain has TRBV5-1 and TRBJ1-5, with D possibly TRBD1 on 6 matching bases. This CDR3 has 15 residues. Trimming left V 0 bases short and J 2 bases short, with 9 bases between. Germline V gives CDR1 SGHRS, CDR2 YFSETQ. CDR3 loop: CASSLEGGGNQPQHF. DNA for the CDR3: TGCGCCAGCAGCTTGGAGGGGGGTGGCAATCAGCCCCAGCATTTT.

This clone was seen just once. The rearrangement joins TRBV28 to TRBJ2-7; perhaps TRBD1 as D (6 bases). CDR3 size: 15 residues. Per germline, CDR1 MDHEN and CDR2 SYDVKM. The ends were cut back, 6 bases at V and 3 bases at J, with 18 bases in the middle. The CDR3, as DNA: TGTGCCAGCAGACCAGCCCCGGACAGCGTCTACGAGCAGTACTTC. It translates to CASRPAPDSVYEQYF. Based on the CDR3 plus reference TRBV28 and TRBJ2-7, the full variable domain is DVKVTQSSRYLVKRTGEKVFLECVQDMDHENMFWYRQDPGLGLRLIYFSYDVKMKEKGDIPEGYSVSREKKERFSLILESASTNQTSMYLCASRPAPDSVYEQYFGPGTRLTVT.

The genes are TRBV6-1 and TRBJ2-7; D perhaps matches TRBD2 (6 bases). Germline V gives CDR1 MNHNS, CDR2 SASEGT. Trimming left V 1 base short and J 6 bases short, with 16 bases between. The CDR3 runs to 15 residues. The CDR3 sequence: CASSEGWGGGREQYV. CDR3 bases: TGTGCCAGCAGTGAAGGTTGGGGAGGAGGTCGCGAGCAGTACGTC.

The chain has TRBV7-9 and TRBJ2-4; D uncertain. The CDR3 spans 15 residues. Trimming stripped 3 bases from V and 0 bases from J, with 9 bases between. Germline-derived CDR1 and CDR2 are SEHNR and FQNEAQ (reference sequence). The CDR3: CASSLLETAKNIQYF. CDR3 bases: TGTGCCAGCAGCTTGTTAGAGACAGCCAAAAACATTCAGTACTTC.

V is TRBV5-8 and J is TRBJ1-1; 8 positions agree with TRBD1. Germline loops: CDR1 SGHTS, CDR2 YDEGEE. The CDR3 consists of 16 residues. The V and J ends lost 4 bases and 4 bases, in that order; junction bases with no gene match: 12. The CDR3 region has the DNA TGTGCCAGCAGCGTTCGGGCAGGGGGCCGGGGCACTGAAGCTTTCTTT. It codes for CASSVRAGGRGTEAFF.

J is TRBJ2-7 and V is TRBV6-1, with 8 bases fitting TRBD2. Germline values: CDR1 MNHNS, CDR2 SASEGT. Germline trimming cut 2 bases from V and 4 bases from J; bases unmatched to any gene: 7. This CDR3 contains 15 residues. For the CDR3, the DNA is TGTGCCAGCAGTGAATTTACGGGAGGGCCGTACGAGCAGTACTTC. It specifies CASSEFTGGPYEQYF.

In its sample, this clone was seen a few times. This chain links TRBV3-1 (or the pseudogene TRBV3-2) with TRBJ1-4; a weak D match, TRBD1 (6 bases). Per germline, CDR1 LGHDT and CDR2 YNNKEL (reference sequence). V was pared by 0 bases and J by 7 bases, with 21 bases between. The length of the CDR3 is 18 residues. In DNA, the CDR3 is TGTGCCAGCAGCCAAGATAAGGGGACATCGAAGGGTGGTGAAAAACTGTTTTTT. The encoded protein is CASSQDKGTSKGGEKLFF.